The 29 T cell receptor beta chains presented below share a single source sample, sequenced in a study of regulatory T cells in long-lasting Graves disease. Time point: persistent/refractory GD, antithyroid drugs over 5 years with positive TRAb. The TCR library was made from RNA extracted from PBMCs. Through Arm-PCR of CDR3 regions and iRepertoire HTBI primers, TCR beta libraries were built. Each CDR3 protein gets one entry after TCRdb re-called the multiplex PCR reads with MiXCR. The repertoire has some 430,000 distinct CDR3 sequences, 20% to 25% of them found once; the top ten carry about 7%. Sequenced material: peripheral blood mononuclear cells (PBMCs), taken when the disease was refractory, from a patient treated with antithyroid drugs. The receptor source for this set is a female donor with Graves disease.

The CDR3 nucleotides read TGCAGTGCTAGTAACCCGGGGTATGCTGGAAACACCATATATTTT. It is translated as CSASNPGYAGNTIYF. J is TRBJ1-3 and V is TRBV20-1; D unclear. The CDR3 runs to 15 residues. V gave up 3 bases and J gave up 2 bases, with 14 bases separating them. Germline CDR1 is DFQATT and CDR2 is SNEGSKA (reference sequence).

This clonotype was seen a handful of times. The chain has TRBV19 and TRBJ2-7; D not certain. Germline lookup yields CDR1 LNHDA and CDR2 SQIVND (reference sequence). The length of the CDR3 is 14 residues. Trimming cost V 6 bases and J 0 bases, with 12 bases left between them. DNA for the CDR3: TGTGCCAGTAGCCAAACGCCAGGCTCCTACGAGCAGTACTTC. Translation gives CASSQTPGSYEQYF. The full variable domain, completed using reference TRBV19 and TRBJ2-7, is DGGITQSPKYLFRKEGQNVTLSCEQNLNHDAMYWYRQDPGQGLRLIYYSQIVNDFQKGDIAEGYSVSREKKESFPLTVTSAQKNPTAFYLCASSQTPGSYEQYFGPGTRLTVT.

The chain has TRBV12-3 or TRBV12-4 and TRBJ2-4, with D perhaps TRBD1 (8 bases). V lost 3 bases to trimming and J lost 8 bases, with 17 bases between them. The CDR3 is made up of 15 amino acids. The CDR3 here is CASSFFEQGGDIQYF. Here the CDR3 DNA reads TGTGCCAGCAGTTTTTTCGAACAGGGGGGGGACATTCAGTACTTC.

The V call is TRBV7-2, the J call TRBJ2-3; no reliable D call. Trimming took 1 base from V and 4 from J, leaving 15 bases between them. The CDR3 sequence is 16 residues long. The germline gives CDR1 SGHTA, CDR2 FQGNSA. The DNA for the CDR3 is TGTGCCAGCAGCTTAGTTTCCTTACCGCCCCCAGATACGCAGTATTTT. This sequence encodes CASSLVSLPPPDTQYF.

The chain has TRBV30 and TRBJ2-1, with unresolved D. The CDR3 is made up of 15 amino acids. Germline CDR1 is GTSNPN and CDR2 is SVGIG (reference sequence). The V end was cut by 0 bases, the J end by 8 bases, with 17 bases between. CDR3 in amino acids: CAWSVRGYARDEQFF. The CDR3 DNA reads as TGTGCCTGGAGTGTACGTGGATATGCCCGCGATGAGCAGTTCTTC. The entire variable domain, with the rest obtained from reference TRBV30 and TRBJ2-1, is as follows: SQTIHQWPATLVQPVGSPLSLECTVEGTSNPNLYWYRQAAGRGLQLLFYSVGIGQISSEVPQNLSASRPQDRQFILSSKKLLLSDSGFYLCAWSVRGYARDEQFFGPGTRLTVL.

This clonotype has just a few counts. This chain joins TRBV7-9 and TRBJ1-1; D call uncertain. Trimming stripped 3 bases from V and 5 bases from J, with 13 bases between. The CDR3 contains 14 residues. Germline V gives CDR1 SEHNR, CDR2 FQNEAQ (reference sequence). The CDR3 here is CASSFGPLITEAFF. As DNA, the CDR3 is TGTGCCAGCAGCTTCGGCCCCTTAATAACTGAAGCTTTCTTT.

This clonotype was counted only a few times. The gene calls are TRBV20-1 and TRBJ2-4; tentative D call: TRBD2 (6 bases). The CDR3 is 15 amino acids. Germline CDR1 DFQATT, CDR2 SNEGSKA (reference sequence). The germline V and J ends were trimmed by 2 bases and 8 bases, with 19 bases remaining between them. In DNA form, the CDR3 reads TGCAGTGCTAGAAGCGCTAGCGAGGGTGTGTACATTCAGTACTTC. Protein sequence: CSARSASEGVYIQYF.

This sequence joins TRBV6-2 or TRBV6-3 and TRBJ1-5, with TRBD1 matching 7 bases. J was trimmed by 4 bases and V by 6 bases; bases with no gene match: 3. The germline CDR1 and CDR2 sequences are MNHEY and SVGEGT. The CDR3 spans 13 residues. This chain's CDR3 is CASSGQANQPQHF. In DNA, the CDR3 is TGTGCCAGCAGCGGACAGGCGAATCAGCCCCAGCATTTT.

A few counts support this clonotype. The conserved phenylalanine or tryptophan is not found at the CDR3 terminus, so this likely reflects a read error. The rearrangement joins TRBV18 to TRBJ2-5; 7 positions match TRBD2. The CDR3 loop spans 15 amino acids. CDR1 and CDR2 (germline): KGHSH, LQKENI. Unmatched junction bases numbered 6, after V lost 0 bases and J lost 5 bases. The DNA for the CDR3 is TGTGCCAGCTCACCACCGGTGAGGGGAGGGGAGACCCAGTACTCC. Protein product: CASSPPVRGGETQYS.

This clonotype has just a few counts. In DNA, the CDR3 is TGCAGCGTTGCTTTACCTTCGATGACAGGTTACCCCGGTTACGAGCAGTACTTC. Translating it yields CSVALPSMTGYPGYEQYF. The chain recombines TRBV29-1 with TRBJ2-7; the D gene is possibly TRBD1 (6 bases). In germline, CDR1 is SQVTM, CDR2 ANQGSEA. The CDR3 extends over 18 amino acids. The germline V and J ends were trimmed by 4 bases and 4 bases, with 29 bases remaining between them.

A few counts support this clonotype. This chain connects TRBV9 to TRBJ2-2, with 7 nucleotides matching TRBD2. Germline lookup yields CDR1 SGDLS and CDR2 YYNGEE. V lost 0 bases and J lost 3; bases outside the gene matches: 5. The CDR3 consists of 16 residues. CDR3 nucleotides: TGTGCCAGCAGCGTAGAAGCTAGCGGATACACCGGGGAGCTGTTTTTT. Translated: CASSVEASGYTGELFF. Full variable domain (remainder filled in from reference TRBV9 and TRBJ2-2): DSGVTQTPKHLITATGQRVTLRCSPRSGDLSVYWYQQSLDQGLQFLIQYYNGEERAKGNILERFSAQQFPDLHSELNLSSLELGDSALYFCASSVEASGYTGELFFGEGSRLTVL.

CDR3 region: CASGPGTSSTDTQYF. The CDR3 coding sequence is TGTGCTAGTGGCCCTGGGACATCTAGCACAGATACGCAGTATTTT. The gene calls are TRBV12-5 and TRBJ2-3, with D possibly matching TRBD1 (6 bases). Trimming removed 6 bases from V and 0 bases from J, with 13 bases in between. In germline, CDR1 is LGHNT, CDR2 FRNRAP. The CDR3 contains 15 residues.

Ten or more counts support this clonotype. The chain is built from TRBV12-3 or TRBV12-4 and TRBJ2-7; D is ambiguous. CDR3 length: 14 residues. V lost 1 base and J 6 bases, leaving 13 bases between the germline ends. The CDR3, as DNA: TGTGCCAGCAGTTTAGGGCTGAAGTTAATCGAGCAGTACTTC. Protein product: CASSLGLKLIEQYF.

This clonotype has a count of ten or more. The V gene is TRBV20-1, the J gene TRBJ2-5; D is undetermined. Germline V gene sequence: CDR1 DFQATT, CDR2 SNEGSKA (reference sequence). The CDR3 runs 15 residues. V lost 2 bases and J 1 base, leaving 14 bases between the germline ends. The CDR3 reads CSARPPTGRQETQYF. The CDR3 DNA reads TGCAGTGCTAGACCTCCTACCGGGCGCCAAGAGACCCAGTACTTC.

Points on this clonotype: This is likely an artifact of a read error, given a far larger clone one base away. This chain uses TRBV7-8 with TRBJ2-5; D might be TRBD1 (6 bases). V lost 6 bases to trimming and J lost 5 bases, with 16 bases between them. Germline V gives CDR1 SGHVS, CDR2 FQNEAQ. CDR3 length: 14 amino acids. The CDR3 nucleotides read TGTGCCAGCAGTACCTGGACAGAGGCGGAGACCCAGTACTTC. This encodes CASSTWTEAETQYF.

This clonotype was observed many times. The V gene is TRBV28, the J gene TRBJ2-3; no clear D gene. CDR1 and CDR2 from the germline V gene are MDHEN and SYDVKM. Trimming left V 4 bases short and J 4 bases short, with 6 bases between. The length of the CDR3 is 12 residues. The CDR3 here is CASSSGADTQYF. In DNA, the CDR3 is TGTGCCAGCAGTTCTGGGGCAGATACGCAGTATTTT.

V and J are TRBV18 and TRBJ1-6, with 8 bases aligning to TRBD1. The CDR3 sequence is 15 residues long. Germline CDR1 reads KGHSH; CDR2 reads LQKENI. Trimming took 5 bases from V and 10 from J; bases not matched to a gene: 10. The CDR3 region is CASSVTPDRESPLHF. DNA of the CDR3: TGTGCCAGCTCAGTCACACCGGACAGGGAGTCACCCCTCCACTTT.

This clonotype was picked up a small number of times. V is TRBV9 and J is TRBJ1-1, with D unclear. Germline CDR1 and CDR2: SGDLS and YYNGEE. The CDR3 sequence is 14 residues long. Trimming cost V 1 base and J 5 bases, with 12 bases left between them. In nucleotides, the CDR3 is TGTGCCAGCAGCGTAAACATAGGACTGACTGAAGCTTTCTTT. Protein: CASSVNIGLTEAFF.

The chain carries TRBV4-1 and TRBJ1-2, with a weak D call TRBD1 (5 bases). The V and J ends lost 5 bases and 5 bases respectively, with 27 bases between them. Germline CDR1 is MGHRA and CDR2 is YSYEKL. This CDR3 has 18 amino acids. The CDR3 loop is CASSNYATRDRQRYGYTF. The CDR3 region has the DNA TGCGCCAGCAGCAACTACGCCACCCGGGACCGTCAGAGGTATGGCTACACCTTC.

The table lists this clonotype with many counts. CDR3 residues: CASSQDQVGRAQTQYF. CDR3 coding DNA: TGTGCCAGCAGCCAAGATCAAGTCGGCAGGGCGCAGACCCAGTACTTC. The chain uses TRBV14 and TRBJ2-5, with a weak D call TRBD1 (5 bases). V lost 0 bases to trimming and J lost 6 bases, with 17 bases between them. CDR3 size: 16 residues. Germline lookup yields CDR1 SGHDN and CDR2 FVKESK.

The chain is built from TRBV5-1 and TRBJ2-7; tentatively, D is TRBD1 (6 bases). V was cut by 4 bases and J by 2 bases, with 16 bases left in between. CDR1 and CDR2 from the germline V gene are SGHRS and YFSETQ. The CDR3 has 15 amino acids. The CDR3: CASSQQGLSTYEQYF. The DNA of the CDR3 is TGCGCCAGCAGCCAACAGGGTCTGTCGACCTACGAGCAGTACTTC.

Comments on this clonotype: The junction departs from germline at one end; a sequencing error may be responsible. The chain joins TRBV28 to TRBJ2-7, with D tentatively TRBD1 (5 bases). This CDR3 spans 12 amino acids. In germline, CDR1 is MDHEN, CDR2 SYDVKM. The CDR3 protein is CASSQGSYERYF. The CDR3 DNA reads TGTGCCTCGTCTCAGGGCTCCTACGAGCGGTACTTC.

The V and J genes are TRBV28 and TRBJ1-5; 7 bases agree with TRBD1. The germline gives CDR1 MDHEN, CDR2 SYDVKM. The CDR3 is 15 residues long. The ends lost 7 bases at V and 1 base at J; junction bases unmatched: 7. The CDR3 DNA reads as TGTGCCAGCACCGTTGACAGGGAGAGCAATCAGCCCCAGCATTTT. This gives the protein CASTVDRESNQPQHF.

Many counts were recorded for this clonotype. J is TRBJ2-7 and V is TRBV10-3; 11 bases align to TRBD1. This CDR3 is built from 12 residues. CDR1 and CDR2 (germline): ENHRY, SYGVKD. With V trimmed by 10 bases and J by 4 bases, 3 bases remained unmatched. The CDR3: CATGQGDYEQYF. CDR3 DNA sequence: TGTGCCACGGGACAGGGGGATTACGAGCAGTACTTC.

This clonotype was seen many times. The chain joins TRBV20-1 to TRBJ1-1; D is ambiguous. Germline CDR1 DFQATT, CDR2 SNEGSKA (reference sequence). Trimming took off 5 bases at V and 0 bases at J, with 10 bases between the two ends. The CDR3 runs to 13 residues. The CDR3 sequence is CSAPSRVNTEAFF. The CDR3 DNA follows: TGCAGTGCTCCCTCGAGGGTGAACACTGAAGCTTTCTTT.

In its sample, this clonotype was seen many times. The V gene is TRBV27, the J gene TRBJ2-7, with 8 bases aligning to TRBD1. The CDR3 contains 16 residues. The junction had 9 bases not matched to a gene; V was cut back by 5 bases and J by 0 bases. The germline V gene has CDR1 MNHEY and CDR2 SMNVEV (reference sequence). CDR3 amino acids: CASSPSSGQVSYEQYF. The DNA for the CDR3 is TGTGCCAGCAGTCCGTCCTCGGGACAGGTCTCCTACGAGCAGTACTTC.

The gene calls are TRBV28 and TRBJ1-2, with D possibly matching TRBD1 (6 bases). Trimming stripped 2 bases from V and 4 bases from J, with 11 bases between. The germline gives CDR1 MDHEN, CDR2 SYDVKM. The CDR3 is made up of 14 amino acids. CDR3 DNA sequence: TGTGCCAGCAGTTTAAACAGGGCCCTCTATGGCTACACCTTC. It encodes CASSLNRALYGYTF.

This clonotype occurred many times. The CDR3 here is CASSYTSGTVSEQYF. CDR3 DNA sequence: TGTGCCAGCAGTTACACATCCGGGACAGTAAGCGAGCAGTACTTC. V usage is TRBV6-5 and J usage is TRBJ2-7; 7 bases are a match to TRBD1. The V segment lost 2 bases and the J segment 6 bases; nucleotides outside the gene matches: 10. CDR1 is MNHEY, CDR2 SVGAGI, per germline. The CDR3 extends over 15 amino acids.

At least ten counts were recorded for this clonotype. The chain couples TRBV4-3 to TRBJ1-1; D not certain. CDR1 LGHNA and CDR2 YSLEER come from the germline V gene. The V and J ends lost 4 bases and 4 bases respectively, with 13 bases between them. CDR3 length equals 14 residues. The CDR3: CASSPLLGVTEAFF. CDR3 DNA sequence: TGCGCCAGCAGCCCACTTTTGGGAGTCACTGAAGCTTTCTTT.